A selection of T cell receptor beta chains follows, all from one sample in a study of a mutant IDH1 vaccine in newly diagnosed glioma. Profiled with immunoSEQ multiplex PCR; TCRdb holds only in-frame clones, not every one. The data contain about 59,000 clones, 75% to 95% of them singletons. The material sequenced was PBMCs, taken from a glioma patient treated with radiotherapy, temozolomide or both. The receptors were gathered from a man in his forties or fifties with glioma. Both conserved end residues are part of each CDR3. A D gene is named only where the DNA matches it firmly. Clone sizes are given selectively: once, few, many, or a class where the clone is expanded.

TRBD1 TRBJ2-3 TRBV2 NA TGTGCCAGCAGTGGACAGGGGTTCAACACAGATACGCAGTATTTT CASSGQGFNTDTQYF
NA TRBJ1-5 TRBV27 NA TGTGCCAGCAGCGATAGGGGAGGGGGTCGGAGCAATCAGCCCCAGCATTTT CASSDRGGGRSNQPQHF
NA TRBJ2-7 TRBV6-1 NA TGTGCCAGCGGACTCCTTTCCCTATTCTACGAGCAGTACTTC CASGLLSLFYEQYF
TRBD1 TRBJ2-7 TRBV7-8 NA TGTGCCAGCAGCTTCCGTAGGGACAGCACCTACGAGCAGTACTTC CASSFRRDSTYEQYF
TRBD2 TRBJ2-2 TRBV4-3 NA TGCGCCAGCAGCCAAGACTCCAGCGGGGGGAACACCGGGGAGCTGTTTTTT CASSQDSSGGNTGELFF
NA TRBJ2-5 TRBV18 NA TGTGCCAGCTCACTCGGGACAAAAGAGACCCAGTACTTC CASSLGTKETQYF
NA TRBJ1-3 TRBV11-3 NA TGTGCCAGCAGTCCGACTTCGCAAGGAAACACCATATATTTT CASSPTSQGNTIYF
NA TRBJ2-7 TRBV2 NA TGTGCCAGCAGCCCGGACCAATACGAGCAGTACTTC CASSPDQYEQYF
NA TRBJ1-5 TRBV28 NA TGTGCCAGCAGTTCCTCAGGGAATCAGCCCCAGCATTTT CASSSSGNQPQHF
TRBD2 TRBJ2-7 TRBV19 NA TGTGCCAGTAGTATAGCGGGACTAAGCCACGAGCAGTACTTC CASSIAGLSHEQYF
TRBD2 TRBJ2-2 TRBV10-2 NA TGCGCCAGCAGTGAGTCGACTCGGCTAGCGGGAGGGGCCGGGGAGCTGTTTTTT CASSESTRLAGGAGELFF
TRBD1 TRBJ2-7 TRBV19 once TGTGCCAAAGGACAGGAGCCCACCTACGAGCAGTACTTC CAKGQEPTYEQYF
NA TRBJ1-1 TRBV19 NA TGTGCCAGTAGTAAACAGGGGAACACTGAAGCTTTCTTT CASSKQGNTEAFF
NA TRBJ2-3 TRBV7-9 NA TGTGCCAGCAGTGATCCCCGCCCCACGGCAGATACGCAGTATTTT CASSDPRPTADTQYF
TRBD2 TRBJ2-7 TRBV28 once TGTGCCAGCAGTGCGGGAGAGGGGTCCTACGAGCAGTACTTC CASSAGEGSYEQYF
NA TRBJ2-7 TRBV6-6 NA TGTGCCAGCATGGGCGTCGACTACGAGCAGTACTTC CASMGVDYEQYF
NA TRBJ2-7 TRBV6-6 NA TGTGCCAGCAGAATGGACCGTCGCTACGAGCAGTACTTC CASRMDRRYEQYF
TRBD1 TRBJ1-3 TRBV2 NA TGTGCCAGCAGCGAGGGACAGGGGAACTCTGGAAACACCATATATTTT CASSEGQGNSGNTIYF
TRBD1 TRBJ1-2 TRBV18 NA TGTGCCAGCTCACCGAAGGGGGCGAACTATGGCTACACCTTC CASSPKGANYGYTF
NA TRBJ1-1 TRBV5-1 few TGCGCCAGCAGCACCGGTCGGGTCGAAGCTTTCTTT CASSTGRVEAFF
TRBD2 TRBJ2-1 TRBV30 NA TGTGCCTGGAGTCCGGGGATGGAGCGGGGGTACAATGAGCAGTTCTTC CAWSPGMERGYNEQFF
NA TRBJ2-1 TRBV29-1 once TGCAGCGCCCCCCGGGCCCCCATCAACAATGAGCAGTTCTTC CSAPRAPINNEQFF
TRBD1 TRBJ2-7 TRBV5-4 NA TGTGCCAGCAGCGGCGGACAGGCCTACGAGCAGTACTTC CASSGGQAYEQYF
NA TRBJ2-7 TRBV4-3 NA TGCGCCAGCAGCCAAGTCCTCACTGACTCCTACGAGCAGTACTTC CASSQVLTDSYEQYF
NA TRBJ2-2 TRBV7-2 NA TGTGCCAGCAGCTTAGCGACACAGGCCACCGGGGAGCTGTTTTTT CASSLATQATGELFF
NA TRBJ1-2 TRBV11-2 NA TGTGCCAGCAGCTCCTACAGGAGGGAAGGGAACTATGGCTACACCTTC CASSSYRREGNYGYTF
NA TRBJ1-1 TRBV5-4 NA TGTGCCAGCAGCTTGAACACTGAAGCTTTCTTT CASSLNTEAFF
NA TRBJ2-5 TRBV10-1 NA TGCGCCAGCAGTGGGGACGCGGAGACCCAGTACTTC CASSGDAETQYF
TRBD1 TRBJ1-5 TRBV27 NA TGTGCCAGCAGTTCCCGGACAGGGAGTGGAAATCAGCCCCAGCATTTT CASSSRTGSGNQPQHF
TRBD1 TRBJ2-7 TRBV6-5 NA TGTGCCAGTTCACAGGGGCCGGCCTACGAGCAGTACTTC CASSQGPAYEQYF
TRBD1 TRBJ2-4 TRBV25-1 NA TGTGCCAGCAGTGGTGACAGGGGGATAGCCAAAAACATTCAGTACTTC CASSGDRGIAKNIQYF
TRBD2 TRBJ2-2 TRBV27 NA TGTGCCAGCAGACAGACTAGCGGGGGGTACACCGGGGAGCTGTTTTTT CASRQTSGGYTGELFF
TRBD1 TRBJ1-1 TRBV10-3 once TGTGCCAGTCGGACAGGGGAAGGCACTGAAGCTTTCTTT CASRTGEGTEAFF
NA TRBJ1-1 TRBV11-3 NA TGTGCCAGCAGCTTCTCCCGGGACACTGAAGCTTTCTTT CASSFSRDTEAFF
TRBD1 TRBJ2-7 TRBV10-2 NA TGCGCCAGCAGTGAGTCTTTATTGGAAAACCGGGACAGGGGGTACGGGGAGGCCTACGAGCAGTACTTC CASSESLLENRDRGYGEAYEQYF
NA TRBJ2-1 TRBV6-1 NA TGTGCCACCCGGACAGCCCCGTACGAAAATGAGCAGTTCTTC CATRTAPYENEQFF
NA TRBJ2-5 TRBV7-2 NA TGTGCCAGCAGCTTAGCGCCGATGACCCAGTACTTC CASSLAPMTQYF
NA TRBJ1-2 TRBV7-2 NA TGTGCCAGCAGTCCGGACAAGAACTATGGCTACACCTTC CASSPDKNYGYTF
NA TRBJ1-6 TRBV11-2 NA TGTGCCAGCGGCAGAACCCAGAATTCACCCCTCCACTTT CASGRTQNSPLHF
NA TRBJ1-5 TRBV7-8 NA TGTGCCAGCAGCTTAGTTGGAGGGGGCAATCAGCCCCAGCATTTT CASSLVGGGNQPQHF
NA TRBJ1-5 TRBV9 NA TGTGCCAGCAGCGTGACAGATAGCAATCAGCCCCAGCATTTT CASSVTDSNQPQHF
TRBD2 TRBJ2-1 TRBV27 NA TGTGCCAGCAGTCCTAATGAAGCGGGAACTTACAATGAGCAGTTCTTC CASSPNEAGTYNEQFF
NA TRBJ1-2 TRBV18 NA TGTGCCAGCTCACCACCTGCGGGCAGGGGCGACTATGGCTACACCTTC CASSPPAGRGDYGYTF
NA TRBJ1-2 TRBV6-1 NA TGTGCCAGCAGTGAAGGGACACCCAACTATGGCTACACCTTC CASSEGTPNYGYTF
TRBD2 TRBJ2-1 TRBV2 NA TGTGCCAGCAGTCCTCTAGCGGGGTCCTACAATGAGCAGTTCTTC CASSPLAGSYNEQFF
NA TRBJ1-2 TRBV28 NA TGTGCCAGCAGTTTCCGGGGGGGCCTCGATGGCTACACCTTC CASSFRGGLDGYTF
NA TRBJ2-3 TRBV5-6 once TGTGCCAGCAGCTTGTTAGGTAGCGGATCCACAGATACGCAGTATTTT CASSLLGSGSTDTQYF
NA TRBJ2-3 TRBV9 NA TGTGCCAGCAGCGCGGCAGGACGCTACCCCACAGATACGCAGTATTTT CASSAAGRYPTDTQYF
NA TRBJ1-1 TRBV5-4 once TGTGCCAGCAGCTCGAAAGCGTCAATGTCTATGAACACTGAAGCTTTCTTT CASSSKASMSMNTEAFF